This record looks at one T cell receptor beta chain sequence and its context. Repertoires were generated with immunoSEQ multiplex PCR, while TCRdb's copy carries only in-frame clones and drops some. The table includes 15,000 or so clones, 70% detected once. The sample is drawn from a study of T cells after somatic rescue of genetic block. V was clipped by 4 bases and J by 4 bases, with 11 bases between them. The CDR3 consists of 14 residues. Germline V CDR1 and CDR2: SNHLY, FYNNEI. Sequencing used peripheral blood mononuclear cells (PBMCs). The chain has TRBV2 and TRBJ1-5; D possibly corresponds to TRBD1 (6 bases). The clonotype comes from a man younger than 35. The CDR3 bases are TGTGCCAGCAGTGTGTCGACAGGTAATCAGCCCCAGCATTTT. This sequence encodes CASSVSTGNQPQHF.